Following are 21 T cell receptor beta chains from one sample sequenced in a study of blood T cell repertoires in COVID-19. TCRdb's table, derived via immunoSEQ multiplex PCR, lists solely in-frame clones and lacks some. The data hold tens of thousands of clones, with roughly 79% observed a single time. The sequencing sample was made of peripheral blood. Source of these receptors: a man older than 75 with acute or convalescent COVID-19.

The V call is TRBV28, the J call TRBJ2-4; TRBD1 is a possible D gene (5 bases). V was shortened by 3 bases and J by 6 bases, with 15 bases between the two germline ends. The germline CDR1 and CDR2 sequences are MDHEN and SYDVKM. CDR3 length equals 15 residues. The CDR3 DNA follows: TGTGCCAGCAGTTTGGGCAGCCTTAGGGGAAACATTCAGTACTTC. Translated, it gives CASSLGSLRGNIQYF.

This clone was seen a few times. The CDR3 reads CASSHRRQEHDGYTF. In DNA form, the CDR3 reads TGTGCCAGCAGCCACCGCAGGCAGGAACATGATGGCTACACCTTC. The V gene is TRBV7-9, the J gene TRBJ1-2; no clear D gene. CDR1 SEHNR and CDR2 FQNEAQ come from the germline V gene (reference sequence). The CDR3 runs 15 residues. The germline V and J ends were trimmed by 5 bases and 6 bases, with 19 bases remaining between them.

This clone appeared a few times. Other DNA sequences in this specimen translate into the identical CDR3. This sequence joins TRBV18 and TRBJ2-1, with 10 bases that match TRBD1. Germline V lookup: CDR1 KGHSH, CDR2 LQKENI. The CDR3 is 16 amino acids. J was trimmed by 4 bases and V by 1 base; bases with no gene match: 4. This CDR3 is CASSPRQGAGYNEQFF. The CDR3 DNA reads as TGTGCCAGCTCACCACGACAGGGGGCCGGGTACAATGAGCAGTTCTTC.

J is TRBJ2-3 and V is TRBV6-5; no reliable D call. The CDR3 sequence is 13 residues long. Trimming shortened V by 7 bases and J by 4 bases, and 12 bases separated the two germline ends. From germline, CDR1 is MNHEY and CDR2 SVGAGI. This CDR3 is CASTIRRADTQYF. As DNA, the CDR3 is TGTGCCAGCACCATCAGGCGAGCAGATACGCAGTATTTT.

The chain recombines TRBV10-3 with TRBJ2-5, with D perhaps TRBD2 (5 bases). CDR1 ENHRY and CDR2 SYGVKD come from the germline V gene. This CDR3 region has 13 residues. Trimming left V 0 bases short and J 5 bases short, with 7 bases between. The CDR3 is CAISESGLETQYF. DNA for the CDR3: TGTGCCATCAGTGAGTCAGGACTGGAGACCCAGTACTTC.

This rearrangement joins TRBV2 to TRBJ1-5; a possible D gene is TRBD1 (6 bases). The V gene's germline CDR1 is SNHLY and CDR2 FYNNEI. CDR3 length equals 14 residues. V lost 5 bases and J 7 bases, leaving 15 bases between the germline ends. DNA for the CDR3: TGTGCCAGCAGTCGGGACACAGAGGGGCAGCCCCAGCATTTT. Encoded protein: CASSRDTEGQPQHF.

This clone occurred once. The J gene is TRBJ2-2, the V gene TRBV4-2, with 7 nucleotides matching TRBD2. The CDR3 spans 16 residues. CDR1 and CDR2 from the germline V gene are LGHNA and YNFKEQ. V lost 4 bases, J lost 5 bases, and 10 bases stayed unmatched. CDR3 protein: CASSPGTTGITGELFF. CDR3 coding DNA: TGTGCCAGCAGCCCCGGGACTACGGGAATTACCGGGGAGCTGTTTTTT.

The V gene is TRBV6-2 or TRBV6-3, the J gene TRBJ1-5; 10 nucleotides agree with TRBD1. The V gene's germline CDR1 is MNHEY and CDR2 SVGEGT. V shed 2 bases, J shed 7 bases, and the junction held 5 bases outside the gene matches. The CDR3 loop spans 15 amino acids. CDR3 coding DNA: TGTGCCAGCAGTTACGGGACAGGGGCGAGGCAGCCCCAGCATTTT. It translates to CASSYGTGARQPQHF.

V and J are TRBV30 and TRBJ2-7; maybe TRBD2 (6 bases). The CDR3 is 14 amino acids. The germline V gene has CDR1 GTSNPN and CDR2 SVGIG (reference sequence). The germline V and J ends were trimmed by 2 bases and 3 bases, with 14 bases remaining between them. The CDR3 here is CAWSPLATYYEQYF. The CDR3 nucleotides are TGTGCCTGGAGTCCACTAGCTACTTACTACGAGCAGTACTTC.

The chain is built from TRBV11-1 and TRBJ2-1, with TRBD2 matching over 12 bases. The junction had 13 bases not matched to a gene; V was cut back by 5 bases and J by 14 bases. Looked up from germline, CDR1 is SGHAT and CDR2 is FQDESV (reference sequence). This CDR3 spans 15 amino acids. CDR3: CASSRTTSGSRAEFF. DNA of the CDR3: TGTGCCAGCAGCCGGACGACTAGCGGGAGCCGTGCGGAGTTCTTC.

V usage is TRBV7-2 and J usage is TRBJ1-2; no clear D. Germline CDR1 reads SGHTA; CDR2 reads FQGNSA. CDR3 length equals 15 residues. V was shortened by 1 base and J by 2 bases, with 11 bases between the two germline ends. The CDR3 sequence: CASSLVTFKNYGYTF. The CDR3 DNA follows: TGTGCCAGCAGCTTAGTCACATTCAAAAACTATGGCTACACCTTC.

The chain couples TRBV11-2 to TRBJ2-1, with 8 bases aligning to TRBD2. With V trimmed by 2 bases and J by 0 bases, 3 bases remained unmatched. The V gene's germline CDR1 is SGHAT and CDR2 FQNNGV. The CDR3 spans 16 residues. Here the CDR3 reads CASSLSSGSSYNEQFF. For the CDR3, the DNA is TGTGCCAGCAGCTTAAGCAGCGGGAGCTCCTACAATGAGCAGTTCTTC.

The chain carries TRBV10-3 and TRBJ1-5, with a tentative D call TRBD1 (5 bases). Germline loops: CDR1 ENHRY, CDR2 SYGVKD. With 2 bases removed from V and 1 base from J, the gap between germline ends came to 9 bases. This CDR3 is 15 amino acids long. CDR3 bases: TGTGCCATCAGTGAGCGTCAGGGAAGCAATCAGCCCCAGCATTTT. Translating it yields CAISERQGSNQPQHF.

This sequence joins TRBV28 and TRBJ1-1, with 8 bases identical to TRBD1. The CDR3 has 14 residues. The germline CDR1 and CDR2 sequences are MDHEN and SYDVKM. The V gene end was trimmed by 3 bases and the J gene end by 10 bases; junction bases not matched to a gene: 10. The CDR3 DNA reads as TGTGCCAGCAGTTTCTCAGACAGGGGAGCGGGAGCTTTCTTT. It specifies CASSFSDRGAGAFF. Combining the CDR3 with reference TRBV28 and TRBJ1-1 gives the whole variable domain DVKVTQSSRYLVKRTGEKVFLECVQDMDHENMFWYRQDPGLGLRLIYFSYDVKMKEKGDIPEGYSVSREKKERFSLILESASTNQTSMYLCASSFSDRGAGAFFGQGTRLTVV.

The gene calls are TRBV7-3 and TRBJ2-7; 7 bases are a match to TRBD1. Germline V gives CDR1 SGHTA, CDR2 FQGTGA. J lost 5 bases, V lost 5 bases, and 12 bases had no gene match. The CDR3 is made up of 15 amino acids. The CDR3 nucleotides read TGTGCCAGCAGCCCAGGGACAGTGACTATCCACGAGCAGTACTTC. Translating it yields CASSPGTVTIHEQYF.

The chain recombines TRBV29-1 with TRBJ2-3; TRBD1 matches 8 bases. V lost 6 bases, J lost 0 bases, and 8 bases stayed unmatched. From germline, CDR1 is SQVTM and CDR2 ANQGSEA. The CDR3 length is 15 residues. For the CDR3, the DNA is TGCAGCGTAACAGGGGGTCGGGATAGCACAGATACGCAGTATTTT. It translates to CSVTGGRDSTDTQYF.

This clone was picked up a small number of times. The V call is TRBV5-5, the J call TRBJ2-7, with D uncertain. The CDR3 loop spans 13 amino acids. The V and J ends lost 1 base and 4 bases respectively, with 9 bases between them. Germline values: CDR1 SGHKS, CDR2 YYEKEE (reference sequence). CDR3: CASSLTRLYEQYF. The CDR3 DNA sequence: TGTGCCAGCAGCTTGACCAGGCTGTACGAGCAGTACTTC.

The V call is TRBV29-1, the J call TRBJ2-7, with D possibly TRBD1 on 6 matching bases. The length of the CDR3 is 14 residues. Between the trimmed V and J ends, which lost 0 bases and 7 bases, there was a span of 16 bases. Germline-derived CDR1 and CDR2 are SQVTM and ANQGSEA. The CDR3: CSVEESTGTSEQYF. The CDR3, as DNA: TGCAGCGTTGAAGAAAGCACAGGGACCTCTGAGCAGTACTTC.

CDR3 in DNA: TGCAGCGTTGAAGATCCTCGGACTAGCGGGAACACAGATACGCAGTATTTT. It encodes CSVEDPRTSGNTDTQYF. The chain couples TRBV29-1 to TRBJ2-3; TRBD2 agrees at 12 bases. The J segment lost 2 bases and the V segment lost 0 bases, leaving 6 bases of the junction unmatched. This CDR3 is built from 17 residues. Germline CDR1 and CDR2: SQVTM and ANQGSEA.

This clone was detected a few times. The chain combines TRBV4-2 with TRBJ1-2, with TRBD1 identical over 9 bases. The V gene's germline CDR1 is LGHNA and CDR2 YNFKEQ. J lost 2 bases, V lost 2 bases, and 6 bases had no gene match. CDR3 length equals 16 residues. CDR3 in amino acids: CASSQPGTGTNYGYTF. The CDR3 region has the DNA TGTGCCAGCAGCCAACCCGGGACAGGGACCAACTATGGCTACACCTTC.

This chain connects TRBV9 to TRBJ1-6; D is possibly TRBD1 (6 bases). Per germline, CDR1 SGDLS and CDR2 YYNGEE. V was trimmed by 6 bases and J by 7 bases, leaving 11 bases between them. The length of the CDR3 is 13 residues. CDR3 amino acids: CASNRDDNSPLHF. Written as DNA, the CDR3 is TGTGCCAGCAACAGGGATGACAATTCACCCCTCCACTTT.